One and the same sample provided the 4 T cell receptor beta chains below, sequenced in a study of T cell changes during pregnancy in multiple sclerosis. Method: immunoSEQ multiplex PCR; TCRdb's copy keeps in-frame clones and lacks some. The sample consists of 29,000 or so clones, around nine tenths of them appearing once. This sample comprised CD8+ T cells from peripheral blood mononuclear cells, obtained before pregnancy. These receptors were taken from a female donor with multiple sclerosis, enrolled in a pregnancy study.

V usage is TRBV10-2 and J usage is TRBJ1-1; the D gene is possibly TRBD1 (6 bases). CDR3 length: 16 residues. Trimming pared 7 bases from V and 4 bases from J, leaving 22 bases between. CDR1 and CDR2 (germline): WSHSY, SAAADI. CDR3 sequence: CASTPLTGRGSTEAFF. CDR3 DNA sequence: TGCGCCAGCACTCCTCTCACAGGGAGAGGTAGCACTGAAGCTTTCTTT.

This clone was seen once. The chain couples TRBV11-2 to TRBJ2-2, with D tentatively TRBD2 (5 bases). The CDR3 extends over 13 amino acids. V was trimmed by 5 bases and J by 7 bases, leaving 11 bases between them. Germline CDR1 is SGHAT and CDR2 is FQNNGV. The CDR3 is CASSLQGSGELFF. For the CDR3, the DNA is TGTGCCAGCAGCCTACAAGGGAGCGGGGAGCTGTTTTTT.

This clone has only one observation. V is TRBV5-1 and J is TRBJ1-4, with 7 bases identical to TRBD1. The CDR3 covers 18 residues. V shed 4 bases and J 5 bases; nucleotides not matched to a gene: 17. In germline, CDR1 is SGHRS, CDR2 YFSETQ. CDR3 region: CASSPGTARGHRNEKLFF. The DNA of the CDR3 is TGCGCCAGCAGCCCCGGGACAGCCCGCGGCCATAGGAATGAAAAACTGTTTTTT. The entire variable domain, with the rest obtained from reference TRBV5-1 and TRBJ1-4, is as follows: KAGVTQTPRYLIKTRGQQVTLSCSPISGHRSVSWYQQTPGQGLQFLFEYFSETQRNKGNFPGRFSGRQFSNSRSEMNVSTLELGDSALYLCASSPGTARGHRNEKLFFGSGTQLSVL.

Written as DNA, the CDR3 is TGTGCCAGCAGCCGGGCCGGAGGGACAGGGAGATACGAGCAGTACTTC. Its translation: CASSRAGGTGRYEQYF. The rearrangement links TRBV7-9 to TRBJ2-7, with 9 positions matching TRBD1. The CDR3 length is 16 residues. V shed 5 bases, J shed 4 bases, and the junction held 12 bases outside the gene matches. The germline CDR1 and CDR2 sequences are SEHNR and FQNEAQ (reference sequence).